This TCR beta chain came from a study of blood T cell repertoires in COVID-19. Study details: Researchers got acute and convalescent COVID-19 samples from the United States, Italy and Spain. T cells, B-cell-depleted T cells, or PBMCs provided the cDNA or gDNA that served as material.

Clones were read by immunoSEQ multiplex PCR, and TCRdb kept only the in-frame ones, dropping some. The data contain about 380,000 clones, 70% to 90% of them singletons. The CDR3 spans 14 residues. V trimming: 3 bases; J trimming: 3 bases; junction bases outside the gene matches: 5. Germline-derived CDR1 and CDR2 are SGDLS and YYNGEE. The sequenced sample was PBMCs or T cells enriched from blood (not recorded which). This chain links TRBV9 with TRBJ1-2; 7 nucleotides line up with TRBD1. The clonotype was recovered from a woman aged 18-35 years who had recovered from COVID-19. The CDR3 DNA sequence: TGTGCCAGCAGCGGGACAGGAACGTACTATGGCTACACCTTC. This codes for CASSGTGTYYGYTF.